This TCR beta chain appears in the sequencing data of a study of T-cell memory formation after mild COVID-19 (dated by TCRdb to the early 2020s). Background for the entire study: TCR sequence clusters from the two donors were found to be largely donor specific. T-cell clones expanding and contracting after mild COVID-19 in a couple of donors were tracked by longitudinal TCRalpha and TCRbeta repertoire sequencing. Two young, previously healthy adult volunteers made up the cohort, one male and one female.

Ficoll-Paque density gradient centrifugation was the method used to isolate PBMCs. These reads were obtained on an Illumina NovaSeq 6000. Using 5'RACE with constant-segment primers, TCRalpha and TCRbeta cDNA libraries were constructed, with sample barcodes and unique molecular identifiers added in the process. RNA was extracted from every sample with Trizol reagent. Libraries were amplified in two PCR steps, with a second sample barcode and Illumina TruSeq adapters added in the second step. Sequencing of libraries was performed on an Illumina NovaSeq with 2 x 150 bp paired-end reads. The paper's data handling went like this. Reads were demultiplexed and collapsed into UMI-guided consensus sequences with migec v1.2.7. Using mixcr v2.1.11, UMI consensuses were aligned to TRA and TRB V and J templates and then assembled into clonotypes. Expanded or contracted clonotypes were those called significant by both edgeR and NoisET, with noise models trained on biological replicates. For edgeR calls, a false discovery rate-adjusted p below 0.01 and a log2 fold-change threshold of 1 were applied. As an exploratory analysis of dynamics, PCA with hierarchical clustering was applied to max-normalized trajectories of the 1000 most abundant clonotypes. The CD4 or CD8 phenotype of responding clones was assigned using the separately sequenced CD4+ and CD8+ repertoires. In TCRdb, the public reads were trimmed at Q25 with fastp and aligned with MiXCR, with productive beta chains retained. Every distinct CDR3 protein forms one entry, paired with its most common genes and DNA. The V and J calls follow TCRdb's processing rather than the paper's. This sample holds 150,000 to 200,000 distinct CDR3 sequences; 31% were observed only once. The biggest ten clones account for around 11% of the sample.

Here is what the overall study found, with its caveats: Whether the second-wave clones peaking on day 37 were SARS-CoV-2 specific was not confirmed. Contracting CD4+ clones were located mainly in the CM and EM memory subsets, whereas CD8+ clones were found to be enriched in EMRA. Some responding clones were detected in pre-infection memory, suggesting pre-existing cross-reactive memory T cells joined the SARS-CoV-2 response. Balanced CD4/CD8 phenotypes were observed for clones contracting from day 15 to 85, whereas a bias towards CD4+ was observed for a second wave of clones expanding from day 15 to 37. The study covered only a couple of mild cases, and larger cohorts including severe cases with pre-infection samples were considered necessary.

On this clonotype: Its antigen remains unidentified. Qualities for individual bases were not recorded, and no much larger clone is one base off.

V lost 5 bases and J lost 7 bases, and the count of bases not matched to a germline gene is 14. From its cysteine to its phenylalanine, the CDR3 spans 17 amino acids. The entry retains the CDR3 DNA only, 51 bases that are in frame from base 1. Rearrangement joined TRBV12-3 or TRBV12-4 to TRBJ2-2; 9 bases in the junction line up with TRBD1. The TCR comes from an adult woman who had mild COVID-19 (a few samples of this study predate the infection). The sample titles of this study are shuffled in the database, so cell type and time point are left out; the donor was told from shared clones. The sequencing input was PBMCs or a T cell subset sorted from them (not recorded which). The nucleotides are TGTGCCAGCAGTCGAGGGACAGGGCCCCCCCCTTACGGGGAGCTGTTTTTT. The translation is CASSRGTGPPPYGELFF.